This T cell receptor beta chain came from a study of T cell responses to AZD1222 COVID-19 vaccine. Background on the study: The study pooled second doses at about 4 or about 12 weeks.

Regarding the study as a whole: Regions left unmutated in variants are reportedly the target of nearly half of spike-specific TCRs. Most donors were white British, females outnumbered males, and clonal diversity was possibly underestimated. Spike as a whole was targeted by vaccine-associated CD4 TCRs, dominant at 160-218 and 743-854.

To note about this clone: Its antigen is undetermined.

V dropped 0 bases and J dropped 3; count of bases not matched to a gene: 6. Per germline, CDR1 LGHNA and CDR2 YNFKEQ. The CDR3 consists of 19 residues. Sequenced by immunoSEQ multiplex PCR; TCRdb stores in-frame clones only, minus some. This table holds about 97,000 clones, roughly 88% found once. The receptor was isolated from an adult in good health. This chain connects TRBV4-2 to TRBJ2-3; 16 bases fit TRBD2. Sequences were derived from peripheral blood, sampled on day 0 of AZD1222 vaccination. CDR3 in amino acids: CASSQEVGLAGGPTDTQYF. CDR3 nucleotides: TGTGCCAGCAGCCAAGAAGTGGGACTAGCGGGGGGGCCGACAGATACGCAGTATTTT.